Given below is one T cell receptor (beta chain) in context. This sample was taken from a study of blood T cell repertoires in COVID-19. Study-wide context: T cells, B-cell-depleted T cells, or PBMCs supplied cDNA or gDNA.

Original processing methods: Reference gene primer amplification gave nucleated cell count estimates. TCRdb's copy holds only in-frame clones and misses some; the assay was immunoSEQ multiplex PCR. That table gives V, J and clone size, and the DNA gave D and trimming. This table has roughly 200,000 clones, over 70% appearing once. Germline assignment: CDR1 SEHNR and CDR2 FQNEAQ (reference sequence). Trimming cost V 3 bases and J 4 bases, with 22 bases left between them. This CDR3 region has 18 residues. This TCR derives from a middle-aged man with acute or convalescent COVID-19. The sample comprised peripheral blood. The chain carries TRBV7-9 and TRBJ1-3; maybe TRBD1 (6 bases). DNA of the CDR3: TGTGCCAGCAGCTTCCTGGACAGTTACTCTTCGGGAGGAAACACCATATATTTT. Translating it yields CASSFLDSYSSGGNTIYF.